One sample yielded the 10 T cell receptor beta chains listed below, sequenced in a study of blood T cells in healthy people across ages. A second PCR of about 7 to 12 cycles used a sample-barcoded 5' primer and a J-beta primer mix. TCRdb independently ran MiXCR on the 5' RACE reads; one entry per CDR3 protein. Of 1.5 million to 2 million distinct CDR3 sequences listed, about two fifths were seen once; the top ten hold under 30%. Sequencing was carried out using blood. The receptor set was obtained from a human donor in good health.

The chain carries TRBV29-1 and TRBJ2-3; D gene unclear. Germline values: CDR1 SQVTM, CDR2 ANQGSEA. This CDR3 has 15 amino acids. The V end was cut by 3 bases, the J end by 0 bases, with 13 bases between. For the CDR3, the DNA is TGCAGCGTTGATGGGCCCGGTCCTAGCACAGATACGCAGTATTTT. Translating it yields CSVDGPGPSTDTQYF.

This clonotype was recorded at least ten times. The chain recombines TRBV7-9 with TRBJ2-5; the match to TRBD1 covers 9 bases. The J call is in doubt because the DNA end fits TRBJ2-7 better. CDR1 and CDR2 from the germline V gene are SEHNR and FQNEAQ (reference sequence). The CDR3 extends over 17 amino acids. CDR3 loop: CASSFPGQGVVSDEQYF. The CDR3, as DNA: TGTGCCAGCAGCTTTCCGGGACAGGGAGTCGTAAGCGACGAGCAGTACTTC.

The rearrangement uses TRBV27 and TRBJ2-7; D unclear. V shed 6 bases and J shed 5 bases, with 17 bases lying between them. In germline, CDR1 is MNHEY, CDR2 SMNVEV (reference sequence). The CDR3 consists of 14 residues. In DNA form, the CDR3 reads TGTGCCAGCAGAGACCAGGATTCTGTGAACGAGCAGTACTTC. Translation gives CASRDQDSVNEQYF.

The chain carries TRBV20-1 and TRBJ2-7; no clear D gene. This CDR3 comprises 13 residues. From germline, CDR1 is DFQATT and CDR2 SNEGSKA (reference sequence). V was trimmed by 5 bases and J by 7 bases, leaving 18 bases between them. The CDR3 DNA follows: TGCAGTGCTGCTTTCGTGAATTCGGGTGAGCAGTACTTC. This codes for CSAAFVNSGEQYF.

This clonotype has a handful of counts. This sequence joins TRBV12-3 or TRBV12-4 and TRBJ1-2, with a weak D call TRBD1 (6 bases). CDR3 length: 15 amino acids. V was trimmed by 4 bases and J by 4 bases, leaving 16 bases between them. CDR3 sequence (DNA): TGTGCCAGCAGTTATGGGGGGGCTATACCCTATGGCTACACCTTC. Translating gives CASSYGGAIPYGYTF.

With regard to this clonotype: A read error may account for a junction end that differs from germline. The chain couples TRBV18 to TRBJ1-2; no firm D call. The CDR3 totals 14 residues. In germline, CDR1 is KGHSH, CDR2 LQKENI. CDR3 protein: CTSSNPPANYGYTF. CDR3 sequence (DNA): TGTACCAGCTCGAATCCCCCAGCTAACTATGGCTACACCTTC.

The CDR3 protein is CASSYGVEQFF. The DNA for the CDR3 is TGTGCCAGCAGCTACGGGGTTGAGCAGTTCTTC. The V and J genes are TRBV13 and TRBJ2-1, with D possibly being TRBD2 (5 bases). This CDR3 is 11 amino acids long. CDR1 PRHDT and CDR2 FYEKMQ come from the germline V gene (reference sequence). V dropped 4 bases and J dropped 9 bases, with 7 bases sitting between them.

The rearrangement links TRBV2 to TRBJ2-4; TRBD1 is a possible D gene (6 bases). The CDR3 is 12 residues long. CDR1 is SNHLY, CDR2 FYNNEI, per germline. Trimming shortened V by 8 bases and J by 13 bases, and 18 bases separated the two germline ends. The CDR3 nucleotides are TGTGCCAGCTGGACAGTATCCAATGAGCAGTACTTC. Amino acids: CASWTVSNEQYF.

The J gene is TRBJ1-2, the V gene TRBV7-8; D unresolved. V was pared by 6 bases and J by 4 bases, with 15 bases between. Germline-derived CDR1 and CDR2 are SGHVS and FQNEAQ. The CDR3 has 14 amino acids. The CDR3 spells CASRPGGDIYGYTF. Written as DNA, the CDR3 is TGTGCCAGCAGGCCCGGCGGTGATATCTATGGCTACACCTTC.

The chain couples TRBV7-2 to TRBJ2-3; a possible D gene is TRBD2 (6 bases). Germline CDR1 SGHTA, CDR2 FQGNSA. The V end lost 5 bases, the J end lost 5 bases, and 14 bases lay between the germline ends. The CDR3 has 14 residues. The CDR3 loop is CASSRRWGGDTQYF. For the CDR3, the DNA is TGTGCCAGCAGCCGAAGGTGGGGAGGAGATACGCAGTATTTT.